This T cell receptor beta chain appears in the sequencing data of a study of T cell responses to AZD1222 COVID-19 vaccine (dated by TCRdb to the early 2020s). Some background on the complete study: TCR sequencing was performed for about 240 trial participants, of whom about 200 were given two doses of AZD1222 and approximately 25 were given two doses of MenACWY control vaccine. Trial participants were enrolled into age subgroups of 18-55, 56-69 and 70-plus years, which contained 148, 28 and 57 TCR-sequenced participants, respectively. General conclusions and limits of the study: Most participants were white British and females outnumbered males, and the authors suggested that clonal diversity may have been underestimated. The vaccine-associated CD4 TCRs covered the entire spike protein, and the dominant responses fell in regions 160-218 and 743-854. After two AZD1222 doses, spike-specific TCR breadth and depth were significantly higher than at day 0 and than in MenACWY recipients. No day 14 peak-response samples were available, so repertoires were characterized only after the peak T cell response. Conclusions about previously exposed vaccinees are limited, since just six AZD1222 recipients were seropositive for SARS-CoV-2 at baseline. Nearly half of unique spike-specific TCRs reportedly recognized epitopes outside regions mutated in the B.1.351 and B.1.1.7 variants. In the small 56-69-year group, the increase in depth fell short of significance, most likely because of low power.

CDR1 is given as MDHEN and CDR2 as SYDVKM, both from the germline V gene. The CDR3 sequence holds 14 residues, the cysteine and phenylalanine included. Only the CDR3 DNA stays, 42 bases, in frame from base 1. V and J lose 2 bases and 6 bases, and a span of 10 bases separates them. Remarks on this clone: Its recognized antigen is unknown. Base-call qualities are not available, and no considerably larger clone is one nucleotide away.

The time point label on this specimen signifies: about 28 days (+/-7) after the second vaccine dose. AZD1222 recipients given second doses at about 4 weeks or at about 12 weeks were pooled, since spike-specific TCR depth and breadth were not found to differ between the two schedules. Vaccinee samples were obtained from the UK trials COV001 and COV002, which included a single-blind randomized controlled phase 2/3 trial of AZD1222 (ChAdOx1 nCoV-19) in healthy adults. For TCRbeta chain sequencing, PBMC samples from trial participants were taken at day 0 and at day 28 after the second dose. The CDR3 regions of human TCRbeta chains were subjected to immunosequencing. Per the authors' processing: TCRs in the repertoires were compared against a reference library of SARS-CoV-2-specific TCRs that had been generated with the MIRA antigen-specificity platform. Breadth was defined as the fraction of unique TCRs that were SARS-CoV-2-associated. Depth was defined as the fraction of total T cells that were SARS-CoV-2-associated. Using the MIRA data, each spike-specific TCR was assigned both to the spike region to which the TCR was reactive and to a CD4 or CD8 class. Log10-transformed breadth and depth values were compared by one-way ANOVA with Sidak's multiple comparisons tests. Held by TCRdb, this immuneACCESS table contains in-frame sequences only and omits some clones. Under half of the omission traces to an unresolved V gene where checked; the cause of the rest is unknown. The D gene and trimming were derived from the DNA, and the V and J assignments and clone size from that table. The sample records 180,000 or so clones, about 91% of which are singletons. Approximately 1.2% of the sample lies in the top ten.

Sequences were derived from peripheral blood, sampled 28 days after the second AZD1222 dose. This TCR came from an adult who received the AZD1222 COVID-19 vaccine. The chain is assembled from TRBV28 and TRBJ1-4; the D region possibly corresponds to TRBD1 (6 bases align). The DNA sequence reads TGTGCCAGCAGTTTACAGGGGTCGGATGAAAAACTGTTTTTT. Translation gives CASSLQGSDEKLFF.